The clone carrying this TCR beta chain appeared once. This record belongs to a study of blood T cell repertoires in COVID-19. About the research overall: T cells, B-cell-depleted T cells, or PBMCs supplied cDNA or gDNA.

This CDR3 region has 17 residues. Germline loops: CDR1 SGDLS, CDR2 YYNGEE. Trimming at V came to 3 bases and at J to 2 bases, leaving 7 bases not matched to a gene. Clones were read by immunoSEQ multiplex PCR, and TCRdb kept only the in-frame ones, dropping some. The repertoire has a few hundred thousand clones, around 90% of them found once; the top ten carry 1%. Sequenced input: peripheral blood. This chain uses TRBV9 with TRBJ2-2; TRBD1 agrees at 10 bases. This receptor was obtained from a man aged 50 to 59 with active or convalescent COVID-19. CDR3 coding DNA: TGTGCCAGCAGCGCCCAGACAGGGGGCGCAAACACCGGGGAGCTGTTTTTT. This codes for CASSAQTGGANTGELFF.